The next 24 T cell receptor beta chains were all read from a single sample in a study of cytomegalovirus exposure and HLA in healthy donors. PCR involved 60 Vbeta and 13 Jbeta primers. TCRdb keeps only in-frame clones here, not all; method: immunoSEQ multiplex PCR. The sample shows some 100,000 clones, about 76% of them seen only once. Sequencing was performed on PBMCs. All receptors come from a woman between 40 and 55 years old in good health and CMV-seropositive.

The chain recombines TRBV5-6 with TRBJ1-6; D unclear. The CDR3 consists of 14 residues. Looked up from germline, CDR1 is SGHDT and CDR2 is YYEEEE. V lost 1 base and J 7 bases, leaving 9 bases between the germline ends. CDR3 protein: CASSLLGWNSPLHF. The CDR3, as DNA: TGTGCCAGCAGCTTGCTGGGCTGGAATTCACCCCTCCACTTT.

This sequence joins TRBV6-1 and TRBJ1-2; D perhaps matches TRBD1 (6 bases). The CDR3 has 12 residues. The V and J ends lost 1 base and 7 bases respectively, with 7 bases between them. Looked up from germline, CDR1 is MNHNS and CDR2 is SASEGT. The CDR3 DNA follows: TGTGCCAGCAGTGAAGTCAGGGGTGGCTACACCTTC. This gives the protein CASSEVRGGYTF.

This chain links TRBV19 with TRBJ1-1; D possibly corresponds to TRBD1 (5 bases). V lost 6 bases to trimming and J lost 11 bases, with 22 bases between them. This CDR3 spans 14 amino acids. In germline, CDR1 is LNHDA, CDR2 SQIVND (reference sequence). CDR3 nucleotides: TGTGCCAGTAGGGAGGGGTGGACATTCTCCCGGGCTTTCTTT. It is translated as CASREGWTFSRAFF.

This chain links TRBV30 with TRBJ1-5; 7 nucleotides align to TRBD1. With 5 bases clipped from V and 4 bases from J, the junction kept 2 bases outside the gene matches. Germline V gene sequence: CDR1 GTSNPN, CDR2 SVGIG (reference sequence). The CDR3 runs to 12 residues. In DNA form, the CDR3 reads TGTGCCTGGGGGGGACAGAATCAGCCCCAGCATTTT. This encodes CAWGGQNQPQHF.

The V call is TRBV27, the J call TRBJ2-7; possible D gene TRBD2, 6 bases. V lost 0 bases and J lost 0, with 9 bases in between. Per germline, CDR1 MNHEY and CDR2 SMNVEV (reference sequence). The CDR3 sequence is 15 residues long. CDR3 coding DNA: TGTGCCAGCAGTTTATCGTGGGAGGACTCCTACGAGCAGTACTTC. Amino acid sequence: CASSLSWEDSYEQYF.

The CDR3 loop is CASSLDRTNSPLHF. The DNA for the CDR3 is TGCGCCAGCAGCTTGGACAGAACCAATTCACCCCTCCACTTT. This chain connects TRBV5-1 to TRBJ1-6; D is ambiguous. V was shortened by 0 bases and J by 7 bases, with 8 bases between the two germline ends. Germline lookup yields CDR1 SGHRS and CDR2 YFSETQ. CDR3 length: 14 residues.

This rearrangement joins TRBV2 to TRBJ2-5; D is unclear. V shed 7 bases and J shed 5 bases, with 11 bases lying between them. Germline V CDR1 and CDR2: SNHLY, FYNNEI. CDR3 size: 12 residues. CDR3 region: CASTASRETQYF. CDR3 sequence (DNA): TGTGCCAGCACCGCTTCCAGGGAGACCCAGTACTTC.

This rearrangement joins TRBV27 to TRBJ1-1, with 7 bases fitting TRBD1. Germline-derived CDR1 and CDR2 are MNHEY and SMNVEV (reference sequence). This CDR3 is 16 amino acids long. J gave up 1 base and V 8 bases, and 13 bases lay outside the gene matches. This CDR3 is CASGLNSGGRNTEAFF. The CDR3 region has the DNA TGTGCCAGCGGCCTAAATTCAGGGGGGAGGAACACTGAAGCTTTCTTT.

The rearrangement joins TRBV6-5 to TRBJ1-2; TRBD1 is a possible D gene (5 bases). CDR1 MNHEY and CDR2 SVGAGI come from the germline V gene. V was pared by 1 base and J by 7 bases, with 16 bases between. CDR3 length equals 15 residues. The CDR3 DNA follows: TGTGCCAGCAGTTACTTTGGGGGGATGGTATCTGGCTACACCTTC. This translates into CASSYFGGMVSGYTF.

V is TRBV2 and J is TRBJ2-3; D may be TRBD1 (5 bases). This CDR3 comprises 14 residues. The germline V gene has CDR1 SNHLY and CDR2 FYNNEI. The V end lost 4 bases, the J end lost 3 bases, and 11 bases lay between the germline ends. CDR3 DNA: TGTGCCAGCAGTGTCCGGCCAGGGACAGATACGCAGTATTTT. It yields the protein CASSVRPGTDTQYF.

The CDR3 is CASSLVAGQGNQPQHF. The DNA for the CDR3 is TGTGCCAGCAGCTTAGTGGCGGGACAGGGCAATCAGCCCCAGCATTTT. The chain combines TRBV7-6 with TRBJ1-5; 8 nucleotides agree with TRBD1. Germline V CDR1 and CDR2: SGHVS, FNYEAQ. The CDR3 runs to 16 residues. With 1 base clipped from V and 2 bases from J, the junction kept 4 bases outside the gene matches.

The rearrangement uses TRBV20-1 and TRBJ1-2; D is unclear. Germline CDR1 is DFQATT and CDR2 is SNEGSKA (reference sequence). V shed 3 bases and J shed 7 bases, with 9 bases lying between them. CDR3 length equals 11 residues. The DNA for the CDR3 is TGCAGTGCTAGTTCGGAGTCTGGCTACACCTTC. It translates to CSASSESGYTF.

The chain uses TRBV27 and TRBJ1-3; D not certain. CDR3 length: 14 amino acids. The germline gives CDR1 MNHEY, CDR2 SMNVEV (reference sequence). V was clipped by 6 bases and J by 0 bases, with 9 bases between them. The CDR3 coding sequence is TGTGCCAGCAGCAGATTTGGCTCTGGAAACACCATATATTTT. Translated: CASSRFGSGNTIYF.

This rearrangement joins TRBV10-3 to TRBJ2-3; 7 nucleotides line up with TRBD1. This CDR3 contains 14 residues. Germline CDR1 is ENHRY and CDR2 is SYGVKD. Trimming took 10 bases from V and 4 from J; bases not matched to a gene: 11. The CDR3 nucleotides are TGTGCCACCCAAGGGGGCCCTGGGGCAGATACGCAGTATTTT. It is translated as CATQGGPGADTQYF.

The chain couples TRBV7-3 to TRBJ1-2, with D perhaps TRBD1 (5 bases). CDR3 length: 15 amino acids. CDR1 is SGHTA and CDR2 is FQGTGA in the germline V gene. The V and J ends lost 5 bases and 8 bases respectively, with 21 bases between them. The CDR3 here is CASSNATRAVGGYTF. The CDR3 DNA sequence: TGTGCCAGCAGCAACGCGACCAGGGCCGTTGGGGGCTACACCTTC.

The rearrangement joins TRBV5-8 to TRBJ1-5; the D is unclear. V was shortened by 5 bases and J by 5 bases, with 11 bases between the two germline ends. CDR3 length: 13 residues. CDR1 and CDR2 from the germline V gene are SGHTS and YDEGEE. The CDR3 is CASRSDSHQPQHF. The CDR3 coding sequence is TGTGCCAGCAGATCAGATTCTCATCAGCCCCAGCATTTT.

The chain carries TRBV5-4 and TRBJ1-2; 8 bases are a match to TRBD1. The germline V gene has CDR1 SGHNT and CDR2 YYREEE (reference sequence). J gave up 5 bases and V 0 bases, and 9 bases lay outside the gene matches. The CDR3 sequence is 16 residues long. The CDR3 bases are TGTGCCAGCAGCTTGGCGTTTGGACAGGGTCGATATGGCTACACCTTC. This codes for CASSLAFGQGRYGYTF.

The chain couples TRBV5-6 to TRBJ1-3; maybe TRBD1 (5 bases). Germline loops: CDR1 SGHDT, CDR2 YYEEEE. Deletions cut 4 bases from V and 0 bases from J, with 11 bases between. The CDR3 sequence is 15 residues long. The CDR3 DNA is TGTGCCAGCAGCCCCCTGGGGGGCTCTGGAAACACCATATATTTT. Amino acid sequence: CASSPLGGSGNTIYF.

The table lists this clone with a few counts. The chain recombines TRBV7-9 with TRBJ1-1, with 10 bases lining up with TRBD1. CDR1 and CDR2 from the germline V gene are SEHNR and FQNEAQ (reference sequence). Trimming took 5 bases from V and 6 from J; bases not matched to a gene: 9. The length of the CDR3 is 15 residues. CDR3 DNA sequence: TGTGCCAGCAGCATGACAGGGGGCGCGGTCTCTGAAGCTTTCTTT. Translation: CASSMTGGAVSEAFF.

The chain uses TRBV5-5 and TRBJ1-4; D unresolved. Between the trimmed V and J ends, which lost 0 bases and 3 bases, there was a span of 9 bases. This CDR3 spans 15 amino acids. The germline CDR1 and CDR2 sequences are SGHKS and YYEKEE (reference sequence). The CDR3 region has the DNA TGTGCCAGCAGCTTGGGTTGGGGAGCTAATGAAAAACTGTTTTTT. Amino acids: CASSLGWGANEKLFF. Looking up the rest from reference TRBV5-5 and TRBJ1-4 gives the full variable domain: DAGVTQSPTHLIKTRGQQVTLRCSPISGHKSVSWYQQVLGQGPQFIFQYYEKEERGRGNFPDRFSARQFPNYSSELNVNALLLGDSALYLCASSLGWGANEKLFFGSGTQLSVL.

The V call is TRBV5-1, the J call TRBJ1-5; D not certain. Germline lookup yields CDR1 SGHRS and CDR2 YFSETQ. The V and J ends lost 4 bases and 7 bases respectively, with 15 bases between them. The CDR3 is 14 residues long. The CDR3 sequence: CASSPGSGGQPQHF. The CDR3 nucleotides read TGCGCCAGCAGCCCTGGATCGGGAGGACAGCCCCAGCATTTT.

The V call is TRBV6-5, the J call TRBJ2-3, with D unclear. CDR3 size: 14 residues. Germline V CDR1 and CDR2: MNHEY, SVGAGI. The V gene lost 8 bases and the J gene lost 0 bases, with 12 bases spanning the gap. The CDR3 region is CASRRSVSTDTQYF. DNA of the CDR3: TGTGCCAGCCGTAGGAGCGTGAGCACAGATACGCAGTATTTT.

V usage is TRBV5-1 and J usage is TRBJ2-7; D is unresolved. The V gene lost 2 bases and the J gene lost 3 bases, with 3 bases spanning the gap. CDR1 and CDR2 from the germline V gene are SGHRS and YFSETQ. This CDR3 region has 11 residues. This CDR3 reads CASSLYYEQYF. The DNA for the CDR3 is TGCGCCAGCAGCTTATACTACGAGCAGTACTTC.

V is TRBV6-5 and J is TRBJ1-2, with TRBD1 identical over 9 bases. V shed 4 bases and J 3 bases; nucleotides not matched to a gene: 3. This CDR3 is 14 amino acids long. Per the germline V gene, CDR1 is MNHEY and CDR2 is SVGAGI. The CDR3 loop reads CASSWRQGDYGYTF. The DNA of the CDR3 is TGTGCCAGCAGTTGGAGACAGGGGGACTATGGCTACACCTTC.